The 30 T cell receptor beta chains below all came from one sample that was sequenced in a study of shared clonotypes between healthy human individuals. Method: immunoSEQ multiplex PCR; TCRdb's copy keeps in-frame clones and lacks some. Altogether more than 400,000 clones are present, roughly 95% being singletons, with the ten largest covering nearly 0.065%. The sequenced material came from naive CD4+ T cells sorted from blood. Sample subset: CD45RA+ positively selected. These receptors originate from a woman aged 25 to 39 in good health.

The rearrangement uses TRBV19 and TRBJ2-7, with D unclear. The CDR3 has 13 residues. The V and J ends lost 6 bases and 3 bases respectively, with 12 bases between them. Germline V gene lookup returns CDR1 LNHDA and CDR2 SQIVND (reference sequence). In nucleotides, the CDR3 is TGTGCCAGTAGAACCTGGGGTGGCTACGAGCAGTACTTC. Its translation is CASRTWGGYEQYF. Drawing the rest from reference TRBV19 and TRBJ2-7, the complete variable domain is DGGITQSPKYLFRKEGQNVTLSCEQNLNHDAMYWYRQDPGQGLRLIYYSQIVNDFQKGDIAEGYSVSREKKESFPLTVTSAQKNPTAFYLCASRTWGGYEQYFGPGTRLTVT.

The chain recombines TRBV30 with TRBJ2-1, with 9 bases aligning to TRBD1. The germline V gene has CDR1 GTSNPN and CDR2 SVGIG (reference sequence). Germline trimming cut 8 bases from V and 5 bases from J; bases unmatched to any gene: 19. This CDR3 comprises 17 residues. The CDR3 nucleotides are TGTGCCCTCTTCGCCCATGGGGGACAGGGATTCGACAATGAGCAGTTCTTC. Its protein product is CALFAHGGQGFDNEQFF.

The genes are TRBV2 and TRBJ2-3; 11 nucleotides agree with TRBD2. Trimming cost V 8 bases and J 2 bases; bases outside gene matches: 6. The germline V gene encodes CDR1 SNHLY and CDR2 FYNNEI. CDR3 length: 15 amino acids. The CDR3 loop is CASSRLAGITDTQYF. The CDR3 DNA reads TGTGCCAGCTCTAGACTAGCGGGAATCACAGATACGCAGTATTTT.

The V gene is TRBV19, the J gene TRBJ2-1; unclear D gene. Trimming left V 6 bases short and J 5 bases short, with 14 bases between. This CDR3 spans 14 amino acids. Per germline, CDR1 LNHDA and CDR2 SQIVND (reference sequence). In nucleotides, the CDR3 is TGTGCCAGTAGACCCCTCGGACGAAACAATGAGCAGTTCTTC. This codes for CASRPLGRNNEQFF.

V is TRBV6-4 and J is TRBJ2-1; 10 bases map to TRBD2. Germline-derived CDR1 and CDR2 are MRHNA and SNTAGT. The CDR3 runs 14 residues. V shed 4 bases and J 7 bases; nucleotides not matched to a gene: 4. The CDR3 nucleotides are TGTGCCAGCAGTGCGGCTAGCGGGAGTAATGAGCAGTTCTTC. It translates to CASSAASGSNEQFF.

The V and J genes are TRBV2 and TRBJ1-5; the D gene is possibly TRBD1 (6 bases). This CDR3 has 13 amino acids. The V end lost 4 bases, the J end lost 7 bases, and 11 bases lay between the germline ends. Germline CDR1 reads SNHLY; CDR2 reads FYNNEI. The CDR3 DNA reads as TGTGCCAGCAGTGTAACAGGGTCGCAGCCCCAGCATTTT. Protein product: CASSVTGSQPQHF. Supplemented by reference TRBV2 and TRBJ1-5, the full variable domain reads EPEVTQTPSHQVTQMGQEVILRCVPISNHLYFYWYRQILGQKVEFLVSFYNNEISEKSEIFDDQFSVERPDGSNFTLKIRSTKLEDSAMYFCASSVTGSQPQHFGDGTRLSIL.

This chain connects TRBV6-5 to TRBJ2-3, with a possible D match to TRBD1 (5 bases). The V and J ends lost 4 bases and 6 bases respectively, with 8 bases between them. Germline V gene sequence: CDR1 MNHEY, CDR2 SVGAGI. The CDR3 contains 12 residues. The CDR3 reads CASSSQGDTQYF. The CDR3 DNA is TGTGCCAGCAGTTCCCAGGGTGATACGCAGTATTTT.

The chain links TRBV28 to TRBJ2-5, with 8 bases that match TRBD1. Germline V gene lookup returns CDR1 MDHEN and CDR2 SYDVKM. CDR3 length: 13 residues. The trim removed 5 bases at V and 3 bases at J, leaving 2 bases unmatched. CDR3 bases: TGTGCCAGCAGTGACAGGGGAAAAGAGACCCAGTACTTC. Translating it yields CASSDRGKETQYF.

The chain uses TRBV10-3 and TRBJ2-7; 10 bases are a match to TRBD2. The germline gives CDR1 ENHRY, CDR2 SYGVKD. The V gene end was trimmed by 0 bases and the J gene end by 1 base; junction bases not matched to a gene: 9. This CDR3 is built from 18 residues. The CDR3 here is CAISESRASGSWSYEQYF. The CDR3 DNA is TGTGCCATCAGTGAGTCAAGGGCTAGCGGGAGTTGGTCCTACGAGCAGTACTTC.

The V call is TRBV7-9, the J call TRBJ2-1; TRBD2 is a possible D gene (5 bases). Germline V lookup: CDR1 SEHNR, CDR2 FQNEAQ (reference sequence). Deletions cut 5 bases from V and 3 bases from J, with 17 bases between. CDR3 size: 16 residues. CDR3 sequence (DNA): TGTGCCAGCAGCGAGATACGGGGTACACTCTACAATGAGCAGTTCTTC. Translation gives CASSEIRGTLYNEQFF.

The count of this clone is one. V is TRBV28 and J is TRBJ1-3; D uncertain. The CDR3 has 16 residues. Germline CDR1 MDHEN, CDR2 SYDVKM. Trimming pared 5 bases from V and 0 bases from J, leaving 14 bases between. The CDR3 spells CASSLDTSGSGNTIYF. CDR3 nucleotides: TGTGCCAGCAGTCTCGACACCTCTGGCTCTGGAAACACCATATATTTT. Based on the CDR3 plus reference TRBV28 and TRBJ1-3, the full variable domain is DVKVTQSSRYLVKRTGEKVFLECVQDMDHENMFWYRQDPGLGLRLIYFSYDVKMKEKGDIPEGYSVSREKKERFSLILESASTNQTSMYLCASSLDTSGSGNTIYFGEGSWLTVV.

This sequence joins TRBV19 and TRBJ2-1; 14 positions match TRBD2. V lost 7 bases and J lost 2; bases outside the gene matches: 7. The CDR3 is made up of 17 amino acids. Per germline, CDR1 LNHDA and CDR2 SQIVND (reference sequence). This chain's CDR3 is CASTAGTSGSPYNEQFF. The CDR3 nucleotides read TGTGCCAGTACCGCAGGGACTAGCGGGAGTCCCTACAATGAGCAGTTCTTC.

The chain links TRBV7-9 to TRBJ1-2; D unclear. Germline V CDR1 and CDR2: SEHNR, FQNEAQ (reference sequence). Deletions cut 2 bases from V and 8 bases from J, with 24 bases between. This CDR3 has 17 residues. The CDR3 nucleotides read TGTGCCAGCAGCTTAAGCTCGTATTCGAGACAAAGGAGGGGCTACACCTTC. Its translation is CASSLSSYSRQRRGYTF.

The chain joins TRBV10-3 to TRBJ2-6; 9 nucleotides agree with TRBD1. Trimming at V came to 4 bases and at J to 0 bases, leaving 7 bases not matched to a gene. Germline CDR1 is ENHRY and CDR2 is SYGVKD. The length of the CDR3 is 18 residues. CDR3 protein: CAISALTGGYSGANVLTF. Here the CDR3 DNA reads TGTGCCATCAGTGCTCTGACAGGGGGTTACTCTGGGGCCAACGTCCTGACTTTC.

This CDR3 is CATSREFSTDTQYF. The CDR3 nucleotides are TGTGCCACCAGCAGAGAGTTCTCTACAGATACGCAGTATTTT. The chain joins TRBV15 to TRBJ2-3; D uncertain. Germline V gene sequence: CDR1 LNHNV, CDR2 YYDKDF (reference sequence). Trimming removed 0 bases from V and 3 bases from J, with 7 bases in between. This CDR3 has 14 amino acids.

J is TRBJ2-4 and V is TRBV5-1, with TRBD1 as a possible D gene (6 bases). This CDR3 region has 16 residues. V dropped 8 bases and J dropped 2 bases, with 20 bases sitting between them. From germline, CDR1 is SGHRS and CDR2 YFSETQ. CDR3 region: CASKNTGTGTKNIQYF. In DNA, the CDR3 is TGCGCCAGTAAGAATACAGGGACGGGAACCAAAAACATTCAGTACTTC.

The chain combines TRBV19 with TRBJ2-5; D gene unclear. The J call is in doubt because the DNA end fits TRBJ2-7 better. This CDR3 contains 14 residues. CDR1 and CDR2 from the germline V gene are LNHDA and SQIVND (reference sequence). Here the CDR3 DNA reads TGTGCCAGTAAGGACGAAGCCCTCTCCTACGAGCAGTACTTC. Translating it yields CASKDEALSYEQYF.

This clone showed up just once. The rearrangement uses TRBV10-1 and TRBJ2-7; a possible D gene is TRBD2 (6 bases). CDR1 is WNHNN, CDR2 SYGVQD, per germline (reference sequence). V shed 3 bases and J shed 3 bases, with 15 bases lying between them. The CDR3 is 15 residues long. In nucleotides, the CDR3 is TGCGCCAGCAGTGACGGCGGGACGGCATACTACGAGCAGTACTTC. Translation gives CASSDGGTAYYEQYF.

Only one count was recorded for this clone. V and J are TRBV28 and TRBJ2-5, with unresolved D. Germline V gene lookup returns CDR1 MDHEN and CDR2 SYDVKM. V dropped 8 bases and J dropped 6 bases, with 10 bases sitting between them. The CDR3 consists of 11 residues. CDR3: CASVAGQTQYF. The CDR3, as DNA: TGTGCCAGCGTTGCCGGGCAGACCCAGTACTTC.

This clone was recorded a few times. The chain recombines TRBV18 with TRBJ1-1; possible D gene TRBD1, 6 bases. Germline-derived CDR1 and CDR2 are KGHSH and LQKENI. The CDR3 is 13 residues long. The V end lost 6 bases, the J end lost 7 bases, and 15 bases lay between the germline ends. The CDR3 DNA follows: TGTGCCAGCTCCCGCGGGGGGCATGGTGAAGCTTTCTTT. It specifies CASSRGGHGEAFF.

The rearrangement uses TRBV10-1 and TRBJ2-7, with 10 bases matching TRBD1. CDR3 size: 15 residues. Germline trimming cut 6 bases from V and 2 bases from J; bases unmatched to any gene: 7. Germline lookup yields CDR1 WNHNN and CDR2 SYGVQD (reference sequence). CDR3 DNA: TGCGCCAGCAGCCACGGCGGGACAGGGGCCTACGAGCAGTACTTC. Amino acids: CASSHGGTGAYEQYF.

This clone has a handful of counts. The chain has TRBV28 and TRBJ1-5; D unclear. The V end lost 2 bases, the J end lost 4 bases, and 6 bases lay between the germline ends. The CDR3 contains 13 residues. The germline V gene encodes CDR1 MDHEN and CDR2 SYDVKM. CDR3 nucleotides: TGTGCCAGCAGTTTAGTCAGAAATCAGCCCCAGCATTTT. This sequence encodes CASSLVRNQPQHF.

The chain employs TRBV30 and TRBJ1-6, with 7 bases that match TRBD1. Germline V CDR1 and CDR2: GTSNPN, SVGIG (reference sequence). This CDR3 has 13 residues. V was pared by 6 bases and J by 8 bases, with 7 bases of the junction left unmatched. Here the CDR3 DNA reads TGTGCCTGCCCTAACCAGGGGGATTCACCCCTCCACTTT. This translates into CACPNQGDSPLHF.

This chain links TRBV25-1 with TRBJ2-7; 12 bases match TRBD2. The CDR3 is 14 residues long. Germline CDR1 MGHDK, CDR2 SYGVNS. Trimming took 7 bases from V and 6 from J; bases not matched to a gene: 7. CDR3 sequence reads: CASNLAGGPSEQYF. Written as DNA, the CDR3 is TGTGCCAGCAACCTAGCGGGAGGGCCCAGCGAGCAGTACTTC.

This chain uses TRBV4-1 with TRBJ2-5; possible D gene TRBD2, 5 bases. The J call could be wrong; TRBJ2-7 is a better fit for the DNA end. The CDR3 is 15 residues long. Germline CDR1 is MGHRA and CDR2 is YSYEKL. The CDR3 bases are TGCGCCAGCAGCCAACCCCGGGATTCTCTCTACGAGCAGTACTTC. It codes for CASSQPRDSLYEQYF.

This chain links TRBV29-1 with TRBJ1-1; 7 nucleotides align to TRBD1. In germline, CDR1 is SQVTM, CDR2 ANQGSEA. J gave up 0 bases and V 3 bases, and 1 base lay outside the gene matches. The CDR3 spans 13 residues. CDR3 nucleotides: TGCAGCGTTGAGGGACAGTTGAACACTGAAGCTTTCTTT. It codes for CSVEGQLNTEAFF.

The CDR3 is CASSQLGAGSYEQYF. In DNA, the CDR3 is TGTGCCAGCAGCCAATTAGGGGCAGGCTCCTACGAGCAGTACTTC. The V and J genes are TRBV6-5 and TRBJ2-7; D possibly corresponds to TRBD1 (5 bases). The germline CDR1 and CDR2 sequences are MNHEY and SVGAGI. CDR3 length: 15 amino acids. The V end lost 6 bases, the J end lost 0 bases, and 15 bases lay between the germline ends.

The V call is TRBV6-6, the J call TRBJ1-2; D is uncertain. The CDR3 runs 15 residues. V was trimmed by 4 bases and J by 2 bases, leaving 14 bases between them. Germline V lookup: CDR1 MNHNY, CDR2 SVGAGI (reference sequence). CDR3 loop: CASSLVRNSNYGYTF. In nucleotides, the CDR3 is TGTGCCAGCAGTTTAGTTCGGAATAGCAACTATGGCTACACCTTC.

J is TRBJ1-4 and V is TRBV5-1, with 10 bases that match TRBD1. CDR1 is SGHRS and CDR2 is YFSETQ in the germline V gene. The V segment lost 3 bases and the J segment 6 bases; nucleotides outside the gene matches: 5. The CDR3 contains 15 residues. In DNA form, the CDR3 reads TGCGCCAGCAGCTCCACCGGGACAGGGGATGAAAAACTGTTTTTT. It codes for CASSSTGTGDEKLFF.

The rearrangement uses TRBV10-3 and TRBJ1-1; D is unclear. Germline CDR1 and CDR2: ENHRY and SYGVKD. Trimming stripped 1 base from V and 1 base from J, with 10 bases between. This CDR3 has 15 residues. CDR3 region: CAISEFTAGNTEAFF. CDR3 sequence (DNA): TGTGCCATCAGTGAGTTTACAGCTGGGAACACTGAAGCTTTCTTT.